This entry lists 25 T cell receptor beta chains sequenced from one sample in a study of beta chain features in type 1 diabetes. As every portion of the isolated RNA was reverse transcribed, the sequencing read expressed TCRB transcripts. Generated by immunoSEQ multiplex PCR, the TCRdb table keeps only in-frame clones and is missing some. The sample has 360,000 or so clones, roughly a fifth seen once. The sequenced sample consisted of naive CD4+ T cells from blood. Source of these receptors: a woman under 30 in good health.

V is TRBV18 and J is TRBJ2-7; TRBD1 aligns across 7 bases. V lost 3 bases, J lost 3 bases, and 8 bases stayed unmatched. In germline, CDR1 is KGHSH, CDR2 LQKENI. The CDR3 has 15 amino acids. The CDR3 DNA reads as TGTGCCAGCTCACCGGCGACAGGGCTTGACTACGAGCAGTACTTC. This sequence encodes CASSPATGLDYEQYF.

This clone was seen a few times. This chain joins TRBV10-3 and TRBJ1-1; D might be TRBD1 (6 bases). V dropped 6 bases and J dropped 2 bases, with 10 bases sitting between them. This CDR3 has 13 residues. CDR1 is ENHRY, CDR2 SYGVKD, per germline. As DNA, the CDR3 is TGTGCCATCAGGGGGGACACTAACACTGAAGCTTTCTTT. Amino acids: CAIRGDTNTEAFF.

This clone was found a few times. The chain links TRBV29-1 to TRBJ2-3, with D possibly matching TRBD2 (5 bases). The CDR3 length is 13 residues. Germline V gene data show CDR1 as SQVTM and CDR2 as ANQGSEA. Trimming removed 3 bases at V and 14 bases at J, with 21 bases between. The CDR3 loop reads CSVDIAGHLTRYF. The CDR3, as DNA: TGCAGCGTTGACATTGCGGGTCACCTTACCCGGTATTTT.

This clone was recorded a few times. V and J are TRBV30 and TRBJ1-5; D is undetermined. Trimming left V 0 bases short and J 1 base short, with 7 bases between. Germline loops: CDR1 GTSNPN, CDR2 SVGIG (reference sequence). The CDR3 is 14 residues long. The CDR3 DNA reads TGTGCCTGGAGTGTACGGTTGAGCAATCAGCCCCAGCATTTT. Amino acids: CAWSVRLSNQPQHF.

This clone was detected a few times. The chain employs TRBV4-3 and TRBJ2-5; no clear D. In germline, CDR1 is LGHNA, CDR2 YSLEER. The CDR3 length is 17 residues. Trimming removed 0 bases from V and 5 bases from J, with 19 bases in between. This CDR3 reads CASSQEGRVLVEETQYF. The CDR3 DNA follows: TGCGCCAGCAGCCAAGAAGGCCGGGTCCTGGTGGAGGAGACCCAGTACTTC.

The CDR3 DNA sequence: TGTGCCAGCTCACCACCGAAGGGGGACGCCGGGTACAATGAGCAGTTCTTC. Residues: CASSPPKGDAGYNEQFF. V gene TRBV18 combines with J gene TRBJ2-1; possible D gene TRBD1, 6 bases. The CDR3 spans 17 residues. V dropped 0 bases and J dropped 4 bases, with 16 bases sitting between them. From germline, CDR1 is KGHSH and CDR2 LQKENI.

This clone turned up a few times. The chain employs TRBV29-1 and TRBJ2-3, with D tentatively TRBD2 (6 bases). V was cut by 5 bases and J by 6 bases, with 18 bases left in between. The V gene's germline CDR1 is SQVTM and CDR2 ANQGSEA. The CDR3 is made up of 14 amino acids. In DNA, the CDR3 is TGCAGCGTTAACACCGGGACTGGGGGTGATACGCAGTATTTT. It translates to CSVNTGTGGDTQYF.

The J gene is TRBJ2-5, the V gene TRBV5-1; D possibly corresponds to TRBD2 (5 bases). The V end lost 0 bases, the J end lost 5 bases, and 11 bases lay between the germline ends. Germline V gene data show CDR1 as SGHRS and CDR2 as YFSETQ. The CDR3 is 14 amino acids. CDR3 nucleotide sequence: TGCGCCAGCAGCTTGGGTAGTAGCGAGGAGACCCAGTACTTC. Translating gives CASSLGSSEETQYF.

This rearrangement joins TRBV29-1 to TRBJ1-1; TRBD1 aligns across 8 bases. The CDR3 covers 18 residues. Germline V CDR1 and CDR2: SQVTM, ANQGSEA. V lost 4 bases, J lost 3 bases, and 19 bases stayed unmatched. The CDR3 nucleotides read TGCAGCGTTGGGGAAGGCCAGGGGGCGCGGGGGGGACACACTGAAGCTTTCTTT. It yields the protein CSVGEGQGARGGHTEAFF.

This clone appeared a few times. This chain joins TRBV28 and TRBJ2-3, with 10 bases lining up with TRBD2. Germline V gene data show CDR1 as MDHEN and CDR2 as SYDVKM. J lost 1 base, V lost 5 bases, and 15 bases had no gene match. CDR3 length: 19 amino acids. The CDR3 DNA sequence: TGTGCCAGCAGTCCGAGCCTGGGGTCTAGCGGGAGTGGCACAGATACGCAGTATTTT. Translation: CASSPSLGSSGSGTDTQYF. The full variable domain, rest sourced from reference TRBV28 and TRBJ2-3, is DVKVTQSSRYLVKRTGEKVFLECVQDMDHENMFWYRQDPGLGLRLIYFSYDVKMKEKGDIPEGYSVSREKKERFSLILESASTNQTSMYLCASSPSLGSSGSGTDTQYFGPGTRLTVL.

The genes are TRBV5-5 and TRBJ2-7, with 11 nucleotides matching TRBD2. Trimming cost V 3 bases and J 0 bases; bases outside gene matches: 2. CDR1 and CDR2 from the germline V gene are SGHKS and YYEKEE (reference sequence). This CDR3 has 15 residues. In DNA, the CDR3 is TGTGCCAGCAGCTCCCTAGCGGGGGGCTCCTACGAGCAGTACTTC. It translates to CASSSLAGGSYEQYF.

This chain links TRBV9 with TRBJ1-3, with D uncertain. The CDR3 is 16 residues long. V was trimmed by 0 bases and J by 0 bases, leaving 10 bases between them. Germline V gives CDR1 SGDLS, CDR2 YYNGEE. The CDR3 DNA sequence: TGTGCCAGCAGCGTAGGAGGGCGAGCCTCTGGAAACACCATATATTTT. As protein: CASSVGGRASGNTIYF.

This rearrangement joins TRBV7-2 to TRBJ2-1, with 8 bases lining up with TRBD2. Germline CDR1 SGHTA, CDR2 FQGNSA. The CDR3 runs to 15 residues. V trimming: 5 bases; J trimming: 6 bases; junction bases outside the gene matches: 9. In DNA, the CDR3 is TGTGCCAGCAGCCACGGGCGGGGGGCCATCAATGAGCAGTTCTTC. Protein product: CASSHGRGAINEQFF.

This chain connects TRBV7-9 to TRBJ2-1; D perhaps matches TRBD2 (5 bases). The V and J ends lost 7 bases and 0 bases respectively, with 16 bases between them. The CDR3 sequence is 16 residues long. CDR1 and CDR2 from the germline V gene are SEHNR and FQNEAQ (reference sequence). The CDR3 DNA reads as TGTGCCAGCATCGGGTCGAGCGGCCTCTCCTACAATGAGCAGTTCTTC. It translates to CASIGSSGLSYNEQFF.

The chain links TRBV29-1 to TRBJ1-4; possibly TRBD1 for D (5 bases). The CDR3 length is 12 residues. Deletions cut 3 bases from V and 8 bases from J, with 10 bases between. CDR1 is SQVTM, CDR2 ANQGSEA, per germline. CDR3 in amino acids: CSVDWGGEKLFF. The CDR3 nucleotides read TGCAGCGTTGATTGGGGCGGCGAAAAACTGTTTTTT. Together with reference TRBV29-1 and TRBJ1-4, the CDR3 gives the full variable domain: SAVISQKPSRDICQRGTSLTIQCQVDSQVTMMFWYRQQPGQSLTLIATANQGSEATYESGFVIDKFPISRPNLTFSTLTVSNMSPEDSSIYLCSVDWGGEKLFFGSGTQLSVL.

J is TRBJ1-2 and V is TRBV5-1, with D perhaps TRBD1 (6 bases). The ends were cut back, 3 bases at V and 1 base at J, with 10 bases in the middle. CDR1 SGHRS and CDR2 YFSETQ come from the germline V gene. The CDR3 runs 14 residues. As DNA, the CDR3 is TGCGCCAGCAGCTCTGACAGGCTTAACTATGGCTACACCTTC. Protein product: CASSSDRLNYGYTF.

This clone has just a few counts. J is TRBJ2-5 and V is TRBV29-1; possibly TRBD1 for D (6 bases). Trimming shortened V by 3 bases and J by 2 bases, and 13 bases separated the two germline ends. The CDR3 has 14 residues. The germline gives CDR1 SQVTM, CDR2 ANQGSEA. CDR3 sequence reads: CSVDVGQGQETQYF. CDR3 coding DNA: TGCAGCGTTGACGTCGGGCAGGGGCAAGAGACCCAGTACTTC.

This clone was counted a few times. The chain has TRBV29-1 and TRBJ2-1; TRBD2 matches at 11 bases. The CDR3 has 13 residues. Germline CDR1 reads SQVTM; CDR2 reads ANQGSEA. Germline trimming cut 4 bases from V and 9 bases from J; bases unmatched to any gene: 5. The DNA for the CDR3 is TGCAGCGTTGTAACTAGCGGGGGCGGTGAGCAGTTCTTC. Protein: CSVVTSGGGEQFF.

The V call is TRBV5-6, the J call TRBJ2-7; perhaps TRBD2 as D (6 bases). Germline V gene lookup returns CDR1 SGHDT and CDR2 YYEEEE. Trimming pared 4 bases from V and 1 base from J, leaving 24 bases between. The CDR3 is 18 amino acids. In nucleotides, the CDR3 is TGTGCCAGCAGCCTCGCTCGGGACTTCCCCTTACTTTCCTACGAGCAGTACTTC. This gives the protein CASSLARDFPLLSYEQYF.

The V and J genes are TRBV30 and TRBJ1-2, with TRBD1 as a possible D gene (6 bases). V was clipped by 1 base and J by 2 bases, with 11 bases between them. This CDR3 comprises 14 residues. The V gene's germline CDR1 is GTSNPN and CDR2 SVGIG (reference sequence). The CDR3 DNA sequence: TGTGCCTGGAGTGCCCACAGGGCAAACTATGGCTACACCTTC. It translates to CAWSAHRANYGYTF.

A note on this clone: Its ends do not fully match the called genes, so a read error is possible. CDR3 nucleotides: TGTGCTAGCAGCCCAGAGGGGGTCAGGTTAGAGACCCAGTACTTC. Its translation: CASSPEGVRLETQYF. This sequence joins TRBV7-7 and TRBJ2-5; tentative D call: TRBD1 (6 bases). Germline loops: CDR1 SSHAT, CDR2 FNYEAQ (reference sequence). This CDR3 comprises 15 residues.

This chain uses TRBV5-1 with TRBJ1-5; no firm D call. Germline V gene sequence: CDR1 SGHRS, CDR2 YFSETQ. The CDR3 is made up of 11 amino acids. Deletions cut 10 bases from V and 7 bases from J, with 12 bases between. CDR3 sequence (DNA): TGCGCCCTCCCGGCGGGGCAGCCCCAGCATTTT. Residues: CALPAGQPQHF.

This chain connects TRBV7-6 to TRBJ1-4; perhaps TRBD1 as D (5 bases). This CDR3 is built from 13 residues. CDR1 is SGHVS and CDR2 is FNYEAQ in the germline V gene. V was trimmed by 6 bases and J by 7 bases, leaving 12 bases between them. The CDR3, as DNA: TGTGCCAGCAGACCAAACGGGGGTGAAAAACTGTTTTTT. Protein: CASRPNGGEKLFF.

For the CDR3, the DNA is TGTGCCACCAGCAGACGACAGCGGGGCACTGAAGCTTTCTTT. It is translated as CATSRRQRGTEAFF. This rearrangement joins TRBV15 to TRBJ1-1, with D possibly matching TRBD1 (5 bases). The CDR3 runs 14 residues. Trimming took off 2 bases at V and 4 bases at J, with 11 bases between the two ends. CDR1 is LNHNV and CDR2 is YYDKDF in the germline V gene (reference sequence).

The chain is built from TRBV30 and TRBJ2-1; the D gene is possibly TRBD2 (6 bases). Germline V gene sequence: CDR1 GTSNPN, CDR2 SVGIG (reference sequence). The CDR3 sequence is 12 residues long. V shed 5 bases and J shed 4 bases, with 9 bases lying between them. The CDR3: CAWGGGYNEQFF. CDR3 coding DNA: TGTGCCTGGGGGGGAGGTTACAATGAGCAGTTCTTC. The whole variable domain, remainder taken from reference TRBV30 and TRBJ2-1, is SQTIHQWPATLVQPVGSPLSLECTVEGTSNPNLYWYRQAAGRGLQLLFYSVGIGQISSEVPQNLSASRPQDRQFILSSKKLLLSDSGFYLCAWGGGYNEQFFGPGTRLTVL.